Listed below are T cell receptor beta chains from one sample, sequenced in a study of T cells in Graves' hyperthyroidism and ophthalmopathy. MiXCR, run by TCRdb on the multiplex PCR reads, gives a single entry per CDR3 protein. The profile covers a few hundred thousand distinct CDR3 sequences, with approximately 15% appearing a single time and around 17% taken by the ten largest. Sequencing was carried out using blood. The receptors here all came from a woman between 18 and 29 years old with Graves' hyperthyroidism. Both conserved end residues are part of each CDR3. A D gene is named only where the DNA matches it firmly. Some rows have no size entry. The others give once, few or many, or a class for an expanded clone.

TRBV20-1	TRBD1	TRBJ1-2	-	TGCAGTGCTAGAGGGCGGACAGGGTATGGCTACACCTTC	CSARGRTGYGYTF
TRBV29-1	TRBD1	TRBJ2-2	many	TGCAGCGTACGGACAGGGGGAGGCGGGGAGCTGTTTTTT	CSVRTGGGGELFF
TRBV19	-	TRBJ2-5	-	TGTGCCAGTAGTGGGGAAGGCCAAGAGACCCAGTACTTC	CASSGEGQETQYF
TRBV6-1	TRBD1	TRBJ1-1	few	TGTGCCAGCGGGAAGGGACAGCCTGAAGCTTTCTTT	CASGKGQPEAFF
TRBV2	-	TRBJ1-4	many	TGTGCCAGCTCCTCGCACCCGGGGGGGGATGAAAAACTGTTTTTT	CASSSHPGGDEKLFF
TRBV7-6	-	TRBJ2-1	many	TGTGCCAGCAGCTTAGTTGGCGGTCTCCCCAGCAATGAGCAGTTCTTC	CASSLVGGLPSNEQFF
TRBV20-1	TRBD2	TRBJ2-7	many	TGCAGTGCTCCGGGACTAGCGGGAGGGAACTACGAGCAGTACTTC	CSAPGLAGGNYEQYF
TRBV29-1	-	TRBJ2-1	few	TGCAGCGTTGATGGTTCGTACGCCTACAATGAGCAGTTCTTC	CSVDGSYAYNEQFF
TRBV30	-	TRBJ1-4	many	TGTGCCTGGAGTTCCGGGACGGACAATGAAAAACTGTTTTTT	CAWSSGTDNEKLFF
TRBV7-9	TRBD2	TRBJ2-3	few	TGTGCCAGCAGTCCGCGCGGACTAGCGGGAACTGCTACGCAGTATTTT	CASSPRGLAGTATQYF
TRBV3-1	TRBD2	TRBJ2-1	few	TGTGCCAGCAGCCAAGAAGGCGGCGGGGGGCGGCAGTTCTTC	CASSQEGGGGRQFF
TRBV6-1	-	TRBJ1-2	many	TGTGCCAGCAACCCCGAGGGCCTCTATGGCTACACCTTC	CASNPEGLYGYTF
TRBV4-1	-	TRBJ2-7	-	TGCGCCAGCAGCCCTACTCGGGACCCGCGGGAGCAGTACTTC	CASSPTRDPREQYF
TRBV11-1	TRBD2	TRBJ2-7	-	TGTGCCAGTAGTATACAGAGCGGGGGACCCTACGAGCAGTACTTC	CASSIQSGGPYEQYF
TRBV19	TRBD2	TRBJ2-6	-	TGTGCCAGTAGTATAGTCTTCGGAGCGGGAGGGCAAATGGCTGGGGCCAACGTCCTGACTTTC	CASSIVFGAGGQMAGANVLTF
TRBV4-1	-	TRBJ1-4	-	TGCGCCAGCAGCCTAATCAGCGGTGATAATGAAAAACTGTTTTTT	CASSLISGDNEKLFF
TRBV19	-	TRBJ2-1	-	TGTGCCAGTAGTATAGCCAGCGGGCTTTACAATGAGCAGTTCTTC	CASSIASGLYNEQFF
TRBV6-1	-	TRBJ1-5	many	TGTGCCAGCAGTACATCCTCCCGAGGACGGAACAATCAGCCCCAGCATTTT	CASSTSSRGRNNQPQHF